This is a list of T cell receptor beta chains from one sample in a study of regulatory T cells in long-lasting Graves disease. TCRdb redid the calling of the multiplex PCR reads with MiXCR, one entry per CDR3 protein. In the table there are 400,000 to 500,000 distinct CDR3 sequences, over 14% of which are singletons. These data are also associated with another study on T cells in Graves' hyperthyroidism and ophthalmopathy.

The sample consisted of peripheral blood mononuclear cells (PBMCs), taken at new diagnosis, from a patient treated with antithyroid drugs. The receptor set was obtained from a woman in her forties with Graves disease. The CDR3 runs from the conserved cysteine through the conserved F or W. The order of the fields is clone size, CDR3 length, D gene, V gene, J gene, CDR3 protein, CDR3 DNA. D genes are given only for firm matches. Only part of the rows carry a size: once, few, many, or a class if the clone is expanded.

-,17,-,TRBV6-5,TRBJ1-6,CASSYSRNSLYNSPLHF,TGTGCCAGCAGTTACTCAAGGAATAGCCTCTATAATTCACCCCTCCACTTT
-,15,-,TRBV4-1,TRBJ1-6,CASSQSTGWDSPLHF,TGCGCCAGCAGCCAGAGTACAGGCTGGGATTCACCCCTCCACTTT
few,14,-,TRBV20-1,TRBJ1-4,CSAREHLTNEKLFF,TGCAGTGCTAGAGAACACTTAACTAATGAAAAACTGTTTTTT
many,15,-,TRBV12-3/TRBV12-4,TRBJ2-2,CASQGLFENTGELFF,TGTGCCAGCCAAGGACTTTTCGAGAACACCGGGGAGCTGTTTTTT
many,16,-,TRBV28,TRBJ2-1,CASSPNHDWPRSEQFF,TGTGCCAGCAGTCCTAACCACGATTGGCCCAGGAGTGAGCAGTTCTTC
-,18,-,TRBV6-5,TRBJ2-2,CASSYTLGEGVSPGELFF,TGTGCCAGCAGTTACACCCTAGGAGAAGGGGTGTCTCCGGGGGAGCTGTTTTTT
many,15,TRBD2,TRBV20-1,TRBJ2-1,CSARDLAGAVNEQFF,TGCAGTGCTAGAGACTTAGCGGGAGCAGTGAATGAGCAGTTCTTC
-,15,-,TRBV12-3/TRBV12-4,TRBJ1-1,CASSFAVVPLTEAFF,TGTGCCAGCAGTTTCGCCGTCGTCCCGCTCACTGAAGCTTTCTTT
-,14,-,TRBV4-2,TRBJ2-7,CASSQEEHGYEQCF,TGTGCCAGCAGCCAAGAGGAACACGGCTACGAGCAGTGCTTC
many,18,TRBD2,TRBV6-5,TRBJ2-5,CASSSRRLAGGAQETQYF,TGTGCCAGCAGTTCTAGAAGACTAGCGGGAGGGGCCCAAGAGACCCAGTACTTC
many,16,-,TRBV30,TRBJ2-1,CAWTSLDSQEYNEQFF,TGTGCCTGGACGTCTCTGGACTCCCAGGAGTACAATGAGCAGTTCTTC
many,14,-,TRBV12-3/TRBV12-4,TRBJ1-6,CASSLTGGSRPLHF,TGTGCCAGCAGTTTAACGGGGGGGAGCAGACCCCTCCACTTT
many,14,TRBD2,TRBV7-8,TRBJ2-1,CASSGGGNYNEQFF,TGTGCCAGCAGTGGGGGGGGGAACTACAATGAGCAGTTCTTC
few,16,-,TRBV11-1,TRBJ2-6,CASSPEHPSGANVLTF,TGTGCCAGCAGCCCGGAACACCCATCTGGGGCCAACGTCCTGACTTTC
few,15,-,TRBV5-1,TRBJ2-3,CASALSDSSTDTQYF,TGCGCCAGCGCTTTGAGCGACTCTAGCACAGATACGCAGTATTTT
-,14,-,TRBV7-2,TRBJ2-1,CASSSRAGDNEQFF,TGTGCCAGCAGTTCTCGGGCCGGAGACAATGAGCAGTTCTTC
-,18,TRBD2,TRBV7-9,TRBJ2-1,CASSLVGASGSFYNEQFF,TGTGCCAGCAGCTTAGTAGGCGCTAGCGGGAGTTTCTACAATGAGCAGTTCTTC
-,13,-,TRBV5-4,TRBJ2-3,CASSRPSTDTQYF,TGTGCCAGCAGCCGCCCTAGCACAGATACGCAGTATTTT
-,17,-,TRBV18,TRBJ1-1,CASSPTGALIMNTEAFF,TGTGCCAGCTCACCGACAGGAGCTCTAATCATGAACACTGAAGCTTTCTTT
many,14,-,TRBV28,TRBJ2-3,CASNPTASTDTQYF,TGTGCCAGCAACCCAACAGCTAGCACAGATACGCAGTATTTT
few,15,-,TRBV13,TRBJ1-2,CASSFAGGEIGGDTF,TGTGCCAGCAGCTTCGCGGGAGGGGAGATCGGTGGCGACACCTTC
many,14,-,TRBV5-1,TRBJ2-7,CASSSGTNLYEQYF,TGCGCCAGCAGCTCCGGGACGAACTTGTACGAGCAGTACTTC
many,15,-,TRBV27,TRBJ2-7,CASSSYSGEAYEQYF,TGTGCCAGCAGCTCGTATAGCGGAGAAGCCTACGAGCAGTACTTC
many,18,-,TRBV7-2,TRBJ1-5,CASSLGAGEWDSNQPQHF,TGTGCCAGCAGCTTAGGAGCGGGTGAATGGGATAGCAATCAGCCCCAGCATTTT
-,15,-,TRBV6-1,TRBJ2-4,CASSEWLGAKNIQYF,TGTGCCAGCAGTGAATGGCTGGGCGCCAAAAACATTCAGTACTTC
few,14,-,TRBV27,TRBJ2-7,CASKPLTGNYEQYF,TGTGCCAGCAAACCGCTGACCGGGAATTACGAGCAGTACTTC
-,16,-,TRBV9,TRBJ2-7,CASSVEGQASSYEQYF,TGTGCCAGCAGCGTAGAGGGGCAGGCGAGCTCCTACGAGCAGTACTTC
-,15,-,TRBV24-1,TRBJ2-1,CATSDYTGGYNEQLF,TGTGCCACCAGTGATTACACGGGGGGCTACAATGAGCAGCTCTTC
many,14,-,TRBV18,TRBJ1-1,CASSQQEGDTEAFF,TGTGCCAGCTCACAACAAGAAGGAGACACTGAAGCTTTCTTT
many,13,-,TRBV7-7,TRBJ2-7,CASSPSHGDEQYF,TGTGCTAGCAGCCCTTCACACGGGGACGAGCAGTACTTC
-,16,-,TRBV7-9,TRBJ2-6,CAKGGLMFSGSNVLTF,TGTGCCAAAGGGGGATTGATGTTCTCTGGGTCCAACGTCCTGACTTTC
-,15,-,TRBV6-9,TRBJ2-1,CASSYSRIRYNEQFF,TGTGCCAGCAGTTACTCTAGAATCCGGTACAATGAGCAGTTCTTC
-,13,-,TRBV30,TRBJ2-1,CAWSVGSRNEQFF,TGTGCCTGGAGTGTAGGGAGTCGGAATGAGCAGTTCTTC
-,16,TRBD2,TRBV7-9,TRBJ2-2,CASSGAGLRGAGELFF,TGTGCCAGCAGCGGAGCGGGACTCCGAGGGGCCGGGGAGCTGTTTTTT
few,12,-,TRBV25-1,TRBJ1-3,CASSSRVDTIYF,TGTGCCAGCAGTTCCAGGGTGGACACCATATATTTT
-,13,-,TRBV20-1,TRBJ2-5,CSARDLNQETQYF,TGCAGTGCTAGGGACCTAAACCAAGAGACCCAGTACTTC
many,14,TRBD2,TRBV28,TRBJ2-1,CASSFSGSEGEQFF,TGTGCCAGCAGTTTTAGCGGGAGTGAGGGTGAGCAGTTCTTC
many,14,-,TRBV12-3/TRBV12-4,TRBJ1-2,CASSTYRGFYGYTF,TGTGCCAGCAGCACCTACCGCGGGTTCTATGGCTACACCTTC
many,13,-,TRBV7-9,TRBJ2-1,CASSLRLVNEQFF,TGTGCCAGCAGCTTACGGCTAGTGAATGAGCAGTTCTTC
many,15,TRBD1,TRBV6-1,TRBJ2-7,CASSAFRDRGYEQYF,TGTGCCAGCAGTGCTTTCCGGGACAGGGGCTACGAGCAGTACTTC
many,14,-,TRBV7-9,TRBJ1-2,CASSPPVGRGGYTF,TGTGCCAGCAGCCCCCCCGTGGGGCGAGGAGGCTACACCTTC
many,13,-,TRBV2,TRBJ1-4,CASNPLTNEKLFF,TGTGCCAGCAATCCACTAACTAATGAAAAACTGTTTTTT
once,15,-,TRBV30,TRBJ2-2,CAWRRGGLSTGELFF,TGTGCCTGGAGGAGAGGGGGACTTTCGACCGGGGAGCTGTTTTTT
few,12,TRBD2,TRBV24-1,TRBJ2-1,CATGRLAGGLFF,TGTGCCACCGGGAGACTAGCGGGAGGATTGTTCTTC
few,19,-,TRBV19,TRBJ2-1,CASSIGSRTEDPLNSEQFF,TGTGCCAGTAGTATAGGTTCCCGGACAGAAGACCCGTTAAACAGTGAGCAGTTCTTC
few,14,-,TRBV19,TRBJ2-3,CASKSGGGTDTQYF,TGTGCCAGTAAGTCGGGCGGAGGCACAGATACGCAGTATTTT
many,12,TRBD2,TRBV3-1,TRBJ2-7,CASSSGLGEQYF,TGTGCCAGCAGTTCGGGACTAGGGGAGCAGTACTTC
-,15,-,TRBV5-6,TRBJ2-3,CASSRQRVRTDTQYF,TGTGCCAGCAGCCGCCAGCGGGTTCGCACAGATACGCAGTATTTT
many,13,-,TRBV9,TRBJ2-3,CASSVYRTDTQYF,TGTGCCAGCAGCGTTTACCGAACAGATACGCAGTATTTT
few,13,-,TRBV7-3,TRBJ2-1,CASSLRTPGEQFF,TGTGCCAGCAGCTTACGGACTCCGGGTGAGCAGTTCTTC
many,16,-,TRBV7-3,TRBJ2-5,CASSLRRWGIDETQYF,TGTGCCAGCAGCTTACGACGATGGGGCATTGATGAGACCCAGTACTTC
many,15,TRBD2,TRBV27,TRBJ2-3,CASSLSAGVTDTQYF,TGTGCCAGCAGTTTATCTGCGGGAGTGACAGATACGCAGTATTTT
many,14,TRBD2,TRBV28,TRBJ2-1,CASSPPGLENEQFF,TGTGCCAGCAGCCCCCCGGGACTAGAAAATGAGCAGTTCTTC
-,16,-,TRBV7-3,TRBJ1-5,CASSFDSSYSNQPQHF,TGTGCCAGCAGCTTCGACAGTTCATATAGCAATCAGCCCCAGCATTTT
many,15,-,TRBV9,TRBJ2-1,CASSVAGHSYNEQFF,TGTGCCAGCAGCGTAGCTGGACATTCCTACAATGAGCAGTTCTTC
many,16,-,TRBV2,TRBJ1-3,CASRPRAALVGNTIYF,TGTGCCAGCAGGCCTCGGGCAGCCCTGGTGGGAAACACCATATATTTT
few,13,TRBD1,TRBV29-1,TRBJ1-4,CSAAHRGAEKLLF,TGCAGCGCAGCACACAGGGGGGCTGAAAAACTGTTGTTT
-,15,-,TRBV28,TRBJ2-2,CASSRGDTDTGELFF,TGTGCCAGCAGTCGGGGAGATACCGACACCGGGGAGCTGTTTTTT
many,18,TRBD1,TRBV3-1,TRBJ2-7,CASSHQRRAGQGEEEQYF,TGTGCCAGCAGCCACCAAAGAAGGGCGGGACAGGGTGAGGAAGAGCAGTACTTC
many,16,-,TRBV11-3,TRBJ2-1,CASSSLGGTPYNEQFF,TGTGCCAGCAGCTCTCTGGGGGGGACACCTTACAATGAGCAGTTCTTC